The 2 T cell receptor beta chains listed next were all sequenced from one sample in a study of blood T cell repertoires in COVID-19. Clones were sequenced by immunoSEQ multiplex PCR, and TCRdb holds only the in-frame ones, with some missing. The sample lists about 70,000 clones, 75% to 90% occurring once. Sequencing was carried out using peripheral blood. The receptors were gathered from a woman older than 75 with active or convalescent COVID-19.

This chain links TRBV6-2 or TRBV6-3 with TRBJ1-5; D gene ambiguous. Germline-derived CDR1 and CDR2 are MNHEY and SVGEGT. The CDR3 totals 14 residues. The germline V and J ends were trimmed by 3 bases and 6 bases, with 12 bases remaining between them. This CDR3 reads CASSYHAGRQPQHF. The CDR3 DNA follows: TGTGCCAGCAGTTATCACGCGGGTCGTCAGCCCCAGCATTTT.

The V call is TRBV9, the J call TRBJ1-6; TRBD1 agrees at 7 bases. Germline loops: CDR1 SGDLS, CDR2 YYNGEE. J lost 5 bases, V lost 2 bases, and 4 bases had no gene match. The CDR3 consists of 15 residues. CDR3 nucleotide sequence: TGTGCCAGCAGCGTCGGGGGACAGAATAATTCACCCCTCCACTTT. Its protein product is CASSVGGQNNSPLHF.